This T cell receptor (beta chain) derives from a study of blood T cell repertoires in COVID-19. Study at large: The analysed material was cDNA or gDNA that came from T cells, B-cell-depleted T cells, or PBMCs.

In the study's own analysis: From reference gene primer amplification, estimates of nucleated cell counts were derived. Assay: immunoSEQ multiplex PCR; the TCRdb copy retains only in-frame clones and omits some. Clonal size and the V and J genes are those of that table, whereas D and trimming came from the DNA. The sample yields about 190,000 clones, 65% to 85% seen once. Participant-reported clinical history was the basis for cohort assignment. Donors in Cohort 3 counted as recovered after two negative PCRs, clearance, or symptom resolution. The sequence came from a woman aged 25 to 45 who had recovered from COVID-19. Sequenced input: PBMCs or T cells enriched from blood (not recorded which).

CDR3 DNA sequence: TGTGCCAGCTCACCCGACGGGGTGGGGGCGCTCGGGGCCAACGTCCTGACTTTC. Its translation: CASSPDGVGALGANVLTF. The chain carries TRBV18 and TRBJ2-6, with D perhaps matching TRBD1 (6 bases). This CDR3 region has 18 residues. The germline V and J ends were trimmed by 3 bases and 4 bases, with 19 bases remaining between them. CDR1 and CDR2 (germline): KGHSH, LQKENI.